This note documents a single TCR beta chain sequence. The protocol was immunoSEQ multiplex PCR, while the TCRdb copy is restricted to in-frame clones and leaves out a portion. The sample shows more than 90,000 clones, 95% of them seen only once. The data belong to a study of technical replicates of blood from several donors. V shed 5 bases, J shed 6 bases, and the junction held 8 bases outside the gene matches. The CDR3 runs to 14 residues. CDR1 SGHVS and CDR2 FNYEAQ come from the germline V gene. The TCR was taken from a human donor in good health. J is TRBJ2-7 and V is TRBV7-6; 9 bases align to TRBD2. The sample was T cells isolated from PBMCs. The chain's CDR3 is CASSPRTSAGEQYF. CDR3 sequence (DNA): TGTGCCAGCAGCCCAAGGACTAGCGCGGGCGAGCAGTACTTC.